This entry lists 21 T cell receptor beta chains sequenced from one sample in a study of T cells in Graves' hyperthyroidism and ophthalmopathy. RNA transcripts yielded amplified TCR beta CDR3 regions. HTBI primers were employed in a first-round RT-PCR of the TCR CDR3. MiXCR, run by TCRdb on the multiplex PCR reads, gives a single entry per CDR3 protein. The repertoire holds about 400,000 distinct CDR3 sequences, with 15% as singletons. Input material: blood. These receptors came from a woman aged 25 to 39 with Graves' hyperthyroidism.

V is TRBV30 and J is TRBJ2-2; 13 bases agree with TRBD2. CDR3 length: 17 residues. V lost 1 base, J lost 4 bases, and 6 bases stayed unmatched. Germline V gene sequence: CDR1 GTSNPN, CDR2 SVGIG (reference sequence). In DNA form, the CDR3 reads TGTGCCTGGAGTGGACTAGCGGGAGGTCGCGCCACCGGGGAGCTGTTTTTT. It codes for CAWSGLAGGRATGELFF.

This clonotype was picked up many times. The chain is built from TRBV7-8 and TRBJ2-7, with 7 bases identical to TRBD2. Germline V gene sequence: CDR1 SGHVS, CDR2 FQNEAQ. CDR3 length: 16 amino acids. Unmatched junction bases numbered 9, after V lost 1 base and J lost 3 bases. For the CDR3, the DNA is TGTGCCAGCAGCTTAGTTTTTATTGGGGAGGGCTACGAGCAGTACTTC. As protein: CASSLVFIGEGYEQYF.

This clonotype was counted at least ten times. The genes are TRBV20-1 and TRBJ2-7; D uncertain. V was clipped by 6 bases and J by 4 bases, with 19 bases between them. This CDR3 has 14 amino acids. Germline V lookup: CDR1 DFQATT, CDR2 SNEGSKA (reference sequence). The CDR3 region is CSAHRTAESYEQYF. CDR3 nucleotide sequence: TGCAGTGCCCATAGGACCGCGGAATCTTACGAGCAGTACTTC.

This clonotype was seen only a few times. The chain links TRBV7-2 to TRBJ1-1; 11 bases match TRBD1. Per germline, CDR1 SGHTA and CDR2 FQGNSA. This CDR3 spans 16 amino acids. V gave up 5 bases and J gave up 3 bases; unmatched junction bases: 8. The CDR3 coding sequence is TGTGCCAGCAGCCCTACGGGACAGGGGGTCTACACTGAAGCTTTCTTT. Translation gives CASSPTGQGVYTEAFF.

This clonotype was counted at least ten times. The chain uses TRBV2 and TRBJ2-3, with D unclear. This CDR3 has 13 amino acids. Germline assignment: CDR1 SNHLY and CDR2 FYNNEI. The V and J ends lost 5 bases and 3 bases respectively, with 9 bases between them. The CDR3 region has the DNA TGTGCCAGCAGTCCGGGTTCGACAGATACGCAGTATTTT. It is translated as CASSPGSTDTQYF.

This clonotype was found a few times. The DNA for the CDR3 is TGCAGTCCCAGACAGGGGATGGCCTACGAGCAGTACTTC. Amino acid sequence: CSPRQGMAYEQYF. The V gene is TRBV20-1, the J gene TRBJ2-7; TRBD1 matches at 8 bases. Germline-derived CDR1 and CDR2 are DFQATT and SNEGSKA (reference sequence). J was trimmed by 2 bases and V by 8 bases; bases with no gene match: 8. The CDR3 has 13 amino acids.

This clonotype was seen at least ten times. This rearrangement joins TRBV11-1 to TRBJ2-1, with D uncertain. This CDR3 is built from 15 residues. The V gene's germline CDR1 is SGHAT and CDR2 FQDESV (reference sequence). V gave up 3 bases and J gave up 0 bases, with 9 bases separating them. CDR3 in amino acids: CASSLLSRSYNEQFF. The CDR3 nucleotides read TGTGCCAGCAGCTTGTTAAGCCGCTCCTACAATGAGCAGTTCTTC. The whole variable domain, remainder taken from reference TRBV11-1 and TRBJ2-1, is EAEVAQSPRYKITEKSQAVAFWCDPISGHATLYWYRQILGQGPELLVQFQDESVVDDSQLPKDRFSAERLKGVDSTLKIQPAELGDSAMYLCASSLLSRSYNEQFFGPGTRLTVL.

This clonotype was recorded at least ten times. The CDR3 region has the DNA TGTGCCAGCAGTCCCACGTGGGAGGGCTACACCTTC. As protein: CASSPTWEGYTF. This chain joins TRBV28 and TRBJ1-2; D ambiguous. The CDR3 extends over 12 amino acids. The V and J ends lost 5 bases and 8 bases respectively, with 12 bases between them. From germline, CDR1 is MDHEN and CDR2 SYDVKM.

This clonotype was detected many times. The gene calls are TRBV30 and TRBJ1-5, with D maybe TRBD1 (5 bases). The CDR3 loop spans 14 amino acids. Trimming took off 7 bases at V and 2 bases at J, with 15 bases between the two ends. CDR1 and CDR2 from the germline V gene are GTSNPN and SVGIG (reference sequence). The CDR3 is CAYRSRVGNQPQHF. CDR3 in DNA: TGTGCCTACCGAAGCAGGGTTGGCAATCAGCCCCAGCATTTT.

This clonotype was detected many times. DNA for the CDR3: TGTGCCAGCTCACCATCACGAGAGGGGGCGACGATTGGCTACACCTTC. It specifies CASSPSREGATIGYTF. This chain links TRBV18 with TRBJ1-2, with 7 bases fitting TRBD1. J lost 7 bases, V lost 2 bases, and 13 bases had no gene match. CDR1 and CDR2 (germline): KGHSH, LQKENI. The CDR3 has 16 amino acids.

This clonotype was seen at least ten times. This chain connects TRBV28 to TRBJ1-2; a possible D gene is TRBD1 (5 bases). The V end lost 6 bases, the J end lost 6 bases, and 14 bases lay between the germline ends. This CDR3 is built from 13 residues. CDR1 and CDR2 from the germline V gene are MDHEN and SYDVKM. DNA of the CDR3: TGTGCCAGCAGGTGGGGCAGGGTGGATGGCTACACCTTC. It is translated as CASRWGRVDGYTF.

The chain has TRBV10-3 and TRBJ2-1, with D maybe TRBD2 (5 bases). This CDR3 comprises 15 residues. Germline-derived CDR1 and CDR2 are ENHRY and SYGVKD. With 3 bases removed from V and 4 bases from J, the gap between germline ends came to 13 bases. CDR3 coding DNA: TGTGCCATCAGTGACGACTACGCCTCTTACAATGAGCAGTTCTTC. Translating it yields CAISDDYASYNEQFF.

This chain connects TRBV5-8 to TRBJ2-7; TRBD1 matches 9 bases. The V segment lost 4 bases and the J segment 2 bases; nucleotides outside the gene matches: 13. Germline CDR1 and CDR2: SGHTS and YDEGEE. The CDR3 totals 17 residues. The CDR3 DNA is TGTGCCAGCAGCCCCGTGGGGACAGGGAGTGGAGCCTACGAGCAGTACTTC. Amino acids: CASSPVGTGSGAYEQYF.

J is TRBJ2-5 and V is TRBV7-9; D not certain. The CDR3 totals 15 residues. CDR1 is SEHNR and CDR2 is FQNEAQ in the germline V gene (reference sequence). The V and J ends lost 4 bases and 2 bases respectively, with 14 bases between them. This CDR3 is CASSYQPTQQETQYF. The CDR3 DNA reads TGTGCCAGCAGCTACCAACCTACGCAACAAGAGACCCAGTACTTC.

This chain connects TRBV24-1 to TRBJ1-5; D is unclear. V shed 5 bases and J shed 3 bases, with 10 bases lying between them. CDR3 length: 14 amino acids. Germline CDR1 KGHDR, CDR2 SFDVKD. CDR3 coding DNA: TGTGCCACCAGTGGTTCAACCCTCAATCAGCCCCAGCATTTT. Translated: CATSGSTLNQPQHF.

Only a few counts were recorded for this clonotype. The V and J genes are TRBV6-4 and TRBJ2-1; 8 bases match TRBD2. The length of the CDR3 is 14 residues. Germline-derived CDR1 and CDR2 are MRHNA and SNTAGT. Trimming at V came to 0 bases and at J to 8 bases, leaving 3 bases not matched to a gene. CDR3 amino acids: CASSDSGTRDEQFF. The CDR3, as DNA: TGTGCCAGCAGTGACTCCGGGACTAGGGATGAGCAGTTCTTC.

V and J are TRBV3-1 and TRBJ1-2, with 7 bases that match TRBD1. J gave up 7 bases and V 4 bases, and 3 bases lay outside the gene matches. The CDR3 runs to 12 residues. Germline V gene lookup returns CDR1 LGHDT and CDR2 YNNKEL (reference sequence). CDR3 loop: CASSRGQIGYTF. In nucleotides, the CDR3 is TGTGCCAGCAGCCGGGGACAGATTGGCTACACCTTC.

This clonotype was seen more than once but under ten times. The chain links TRBV11-2 to TRBJ1-5; the D gene is possibly TRBD1 (6 bases). This CDR3 spans 14 amino acids. Germline V gene lookup returns CDR1 SGHAT and CDR2 FQNNGV. Trimming took off 0 bases at V and 7 bases at J, with 10 bases between the two ends. The CDR3 bases are TGTGCCAGCAGCTTAGATCAGGGGTCACAGCCCCAGCATTTT. The encoded protein is CASSLDQGSQPQHF.

The chain links TRBV19 to TRBJ1-5, with D possibly being TRBD1 (5 bases). Germline CDR1 reads LNHDA; CDR2 reads SQIVND (reference sequence). V was trimmed by 3 bases and J by 2 bases, leaving 17 bases between them. This CDR3 is built from 17 residues. This CDR3 is CASSMVRRGKGNQPQHF. For the CDR3, the DNA is TGTGCCAGTAGTATGGTTCGGAGGGGCAAGGGCAATCAGCCCCAGCATTTT.

The sample holds a few counts of this clonotype. The chain links TRBV19 to TRBJ2-3; 16 positions agree with TRBD2. Germline CDR1 and CDR2: LNHDA and SQIVND (reference sequence). The CDR3 consists of 14 residues. After removal of 8 bases from V and 6 bases from J, the junction contained 2 bases not matched to a gene. Written as DNA, the CDR3 is TGTGCCAGTGGGACTAGCGGGAGGGCCGATACGCAGTATTTT. Its protein is CASGTSGRADTQYF.

The rearrangement links TRBV6-1 to TRBJ1-6; D remains ambiguous. Germline CDR1 reads MNHNS; CDR2 reads SASEGT. The CDR3 has 16 residues. Trimming removed 3 bases at V and 0 bases at J, with 9 bases between. Here the CDR3 reads CASSETWSSYNSPLHF. In DNA form, the CDR3 reads TGTGCCAGCAGTGAGACGTGGAGCTCCTATAATTCACCCCTCCACTTT.